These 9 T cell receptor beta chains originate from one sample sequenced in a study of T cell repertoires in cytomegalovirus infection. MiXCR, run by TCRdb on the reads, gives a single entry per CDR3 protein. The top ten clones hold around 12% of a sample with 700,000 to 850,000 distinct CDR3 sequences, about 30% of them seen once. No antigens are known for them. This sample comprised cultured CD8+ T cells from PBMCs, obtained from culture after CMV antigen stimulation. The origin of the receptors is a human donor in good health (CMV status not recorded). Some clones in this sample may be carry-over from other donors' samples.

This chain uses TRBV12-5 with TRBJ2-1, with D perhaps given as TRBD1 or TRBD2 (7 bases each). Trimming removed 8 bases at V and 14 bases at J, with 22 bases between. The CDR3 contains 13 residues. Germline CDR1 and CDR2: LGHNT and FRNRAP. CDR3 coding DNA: TGTGCTAGTCACCCAGGGGGAGGGAGAGATAAGTTCTTC. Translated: CASHPGGGRDKFF.

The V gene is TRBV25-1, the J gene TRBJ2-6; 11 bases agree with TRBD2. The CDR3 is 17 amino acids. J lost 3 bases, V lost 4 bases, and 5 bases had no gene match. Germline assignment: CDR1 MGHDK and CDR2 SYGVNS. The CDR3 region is CASSVAGGPGGANVLTF. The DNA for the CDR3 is TGTGCCAGCAGTGTAGCGGGGGGGCCTGGTGGGGCCAACGTCCTGACTTTC.

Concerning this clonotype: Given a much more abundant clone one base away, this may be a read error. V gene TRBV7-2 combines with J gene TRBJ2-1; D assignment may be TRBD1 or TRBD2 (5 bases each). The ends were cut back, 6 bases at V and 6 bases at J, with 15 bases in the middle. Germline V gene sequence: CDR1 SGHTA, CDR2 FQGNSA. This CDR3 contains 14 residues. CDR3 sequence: CASSPTVRGNEQFF. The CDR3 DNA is TGTGCCAGCAGTCCGACCGTGAGGGGCAATGAGCAGTTCTTC.

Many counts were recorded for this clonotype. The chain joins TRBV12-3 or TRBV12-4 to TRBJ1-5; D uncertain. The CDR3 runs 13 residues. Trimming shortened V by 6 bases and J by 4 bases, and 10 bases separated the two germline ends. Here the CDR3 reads CASSYQVNQPQHF. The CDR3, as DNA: TGTGCCAGCAGCTATCAGGTGAATCAGCCCCAGCATTTT.

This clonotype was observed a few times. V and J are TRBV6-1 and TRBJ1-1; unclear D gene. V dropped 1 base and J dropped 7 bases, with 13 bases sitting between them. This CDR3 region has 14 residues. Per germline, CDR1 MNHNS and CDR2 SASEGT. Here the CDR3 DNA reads TGTGCCAGCAGTGAAGGGCACGGTGGCTTTGAAGCTTTCTTT. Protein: CASSEGHGGFEAFF.

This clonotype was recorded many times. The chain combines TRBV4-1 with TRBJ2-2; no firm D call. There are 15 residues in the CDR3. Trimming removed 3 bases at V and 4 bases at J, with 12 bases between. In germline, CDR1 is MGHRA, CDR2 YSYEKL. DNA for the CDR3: TGCGCCAGCAGCCAGCACCTAGTTGGCACCGGGGAGCTGTTTTTT. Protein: CASSQHLVGTGELFF.

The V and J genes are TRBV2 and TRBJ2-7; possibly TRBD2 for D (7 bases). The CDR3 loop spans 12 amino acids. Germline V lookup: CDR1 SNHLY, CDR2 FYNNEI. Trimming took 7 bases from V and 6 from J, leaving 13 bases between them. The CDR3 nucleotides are TGTGCCAGCATCGGGGGGCCGGCCGAGCAGTACGTC. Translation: CASIGGPAEQYV.

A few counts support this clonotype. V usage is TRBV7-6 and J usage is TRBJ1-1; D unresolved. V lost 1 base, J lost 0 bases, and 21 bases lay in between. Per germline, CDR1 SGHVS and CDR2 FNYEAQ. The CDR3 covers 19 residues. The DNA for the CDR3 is TGTGCCAGCAGCTTAGGGTGGGTGCGGAGAGATCGCATGAACACTGAAGCTTTCTTT. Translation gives CASSLGWVRRDRMNTEAFF.

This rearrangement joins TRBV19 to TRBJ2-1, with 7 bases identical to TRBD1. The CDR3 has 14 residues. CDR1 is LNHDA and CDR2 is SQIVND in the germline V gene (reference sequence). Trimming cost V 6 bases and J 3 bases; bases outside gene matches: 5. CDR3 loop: CASSEGAFYNEQFF. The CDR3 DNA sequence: TGTGCCAGTAGCGAGGGGGCATTCTACAATGAGCAGTTCTTC.